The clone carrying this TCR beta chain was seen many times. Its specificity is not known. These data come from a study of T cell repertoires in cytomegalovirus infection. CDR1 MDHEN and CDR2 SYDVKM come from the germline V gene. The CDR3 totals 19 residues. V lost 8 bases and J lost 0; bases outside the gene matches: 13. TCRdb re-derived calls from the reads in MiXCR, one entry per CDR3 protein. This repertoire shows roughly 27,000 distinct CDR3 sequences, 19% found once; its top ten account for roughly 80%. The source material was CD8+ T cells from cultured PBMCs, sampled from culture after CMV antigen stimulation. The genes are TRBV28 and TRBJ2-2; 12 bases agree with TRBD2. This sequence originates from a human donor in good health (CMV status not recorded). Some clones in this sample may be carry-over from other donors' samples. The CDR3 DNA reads TGTGCCAGCCGAAGGCCACGGACTAGCGGGGCCCCGAACACCGGGGAGCTGTTTTTT. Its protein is CASRRPRTSGAPNTGELFF.